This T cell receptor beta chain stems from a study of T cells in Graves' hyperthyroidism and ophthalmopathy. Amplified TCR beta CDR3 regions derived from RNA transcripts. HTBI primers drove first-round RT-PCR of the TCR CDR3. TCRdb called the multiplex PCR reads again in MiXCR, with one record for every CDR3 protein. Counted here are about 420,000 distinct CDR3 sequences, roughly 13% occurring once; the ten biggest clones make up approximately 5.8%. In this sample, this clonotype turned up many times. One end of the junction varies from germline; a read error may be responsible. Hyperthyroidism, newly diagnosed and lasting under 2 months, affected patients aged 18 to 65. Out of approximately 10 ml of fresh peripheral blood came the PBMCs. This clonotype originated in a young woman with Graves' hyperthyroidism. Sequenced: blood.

The CDR3 loop reads CASSSTSGRGNEQFF. CDR3 coding DNA: TGTGCTAGCAGCTCGACTAGCGGGAGGGGGAATGAGCAGTTCTTC. This sequence joins TRBV7-7 and TRBJ2-1; 14 nucleotides line up with TRBD2. CDR1 SSHAT and CDR2 FNYEAQ come from the germline V gene (reference sequence). The CDR3 is 15 residues long.